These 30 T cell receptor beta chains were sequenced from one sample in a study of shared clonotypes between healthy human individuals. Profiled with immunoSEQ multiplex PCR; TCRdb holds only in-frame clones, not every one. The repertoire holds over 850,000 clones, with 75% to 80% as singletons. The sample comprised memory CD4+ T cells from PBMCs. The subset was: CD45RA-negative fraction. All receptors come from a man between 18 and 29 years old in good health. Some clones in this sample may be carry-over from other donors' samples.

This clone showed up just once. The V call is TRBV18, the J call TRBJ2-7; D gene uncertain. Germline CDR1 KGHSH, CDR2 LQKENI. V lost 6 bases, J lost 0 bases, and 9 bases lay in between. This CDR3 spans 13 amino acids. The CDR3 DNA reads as TGTGCCAGCTCGCTTATAAGCTCCTACGAGCAGTACTTC. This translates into CASSLISSYEQYF.

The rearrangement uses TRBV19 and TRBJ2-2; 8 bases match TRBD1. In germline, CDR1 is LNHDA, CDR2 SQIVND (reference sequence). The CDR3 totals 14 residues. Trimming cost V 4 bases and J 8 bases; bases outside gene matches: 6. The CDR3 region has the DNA TGTGCCAGTAGTAGCGACAGGGGTGGAGGGGAGCTGTTTTTT. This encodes CASSSDRGGGELFF.

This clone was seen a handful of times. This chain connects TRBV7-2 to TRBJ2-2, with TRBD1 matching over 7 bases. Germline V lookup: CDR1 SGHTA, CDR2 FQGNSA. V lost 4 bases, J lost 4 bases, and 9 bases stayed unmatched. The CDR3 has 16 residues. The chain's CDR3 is CASSSTGDVSTGELFF. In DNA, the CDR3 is TGTGCCAGCAGCTCAACAGGGGACGTGAGCACCGGGGAGCTGTTTTTT.

CDR3 amino acids: CASRSAPGQSSLNTEAFF. CDR3 DNA: TGTGCCAGCAGGTCAGCACCTGGACAAAGCTCCCTCAACACTGAAGCTTTCTTT. The rearrangement links TRBV11-2 to TRBJ1-1, with a weak D call TRBD1 (5 bases). The V gene lost 6 bases and the J gene lost 2 bases, with 25 bases spanning the gap. This CDR3 spans 18 amino acids. The V gene's germline CDR1 is SGHAT and CDR2 FQNNGV.

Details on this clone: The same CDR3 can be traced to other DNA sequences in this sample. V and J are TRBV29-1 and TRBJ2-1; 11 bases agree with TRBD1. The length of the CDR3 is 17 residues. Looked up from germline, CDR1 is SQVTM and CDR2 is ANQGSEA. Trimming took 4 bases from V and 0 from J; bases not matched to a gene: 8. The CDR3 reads CSVGGQGGGSSYNEQFF. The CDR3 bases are TGCAGCGTTGGGGGACAGGGGGGCGGCAGCTCCTACAATGAGCAGTTCTTC.

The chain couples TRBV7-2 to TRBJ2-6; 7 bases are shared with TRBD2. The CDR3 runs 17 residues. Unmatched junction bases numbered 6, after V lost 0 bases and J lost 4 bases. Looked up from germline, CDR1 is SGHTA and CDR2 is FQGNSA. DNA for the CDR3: TGTGCCAGCAGCTTAGCCCTCATAGCGGGCGGGGCCAACGTCCTGACTTTC. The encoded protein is CASSLALIAGGANVLTF.

The CDR3 DNA sequence: TGTGCCAGCAGCCGATCAACCCTCGGACTAGCGGGTAATGAGCAGTTCTTC. It codes for CASSRSTLGLAGNEQFF. The gene calls are TRBV2 and TRBJ2-1, with TRBD2 matching over 11 bases. This CDR3 is 17 amino acids long. V trimming: 6 bases; J trimming: 7 bases; junction bases outside the gene matches: 14. Germline CDR1 and CDR2: SNHLY and FYNNEI.

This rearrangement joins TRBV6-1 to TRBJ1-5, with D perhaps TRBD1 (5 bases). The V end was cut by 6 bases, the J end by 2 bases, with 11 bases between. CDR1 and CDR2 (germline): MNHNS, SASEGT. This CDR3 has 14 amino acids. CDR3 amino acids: CASSNQGGNQPQHF. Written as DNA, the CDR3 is TGTGCCAGCAGCAACCAAGGGGGCAATCAGCCCCAGCATTTT.

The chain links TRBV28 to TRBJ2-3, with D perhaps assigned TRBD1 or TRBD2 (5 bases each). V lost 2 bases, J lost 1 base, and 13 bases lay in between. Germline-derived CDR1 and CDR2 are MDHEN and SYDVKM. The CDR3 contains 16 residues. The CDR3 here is CASSLRPGPRTDTQYF. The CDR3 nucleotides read TGTGCCAGCAGTTTACGCCCGGGACCCCGCACAGATACGCAGTATTTT.

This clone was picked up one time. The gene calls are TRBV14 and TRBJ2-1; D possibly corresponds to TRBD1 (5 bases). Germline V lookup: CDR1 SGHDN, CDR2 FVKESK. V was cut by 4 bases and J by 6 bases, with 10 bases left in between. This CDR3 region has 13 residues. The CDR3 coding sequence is TGTGCCAGCAGCCGTTATACAGGCAATGAGCAGTTCTTC. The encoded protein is CASSRYTGNEQFF.

CDR3: CASSATTGYGYTF. In DNA, the CDR3 is TGTGCCAGCAGTGCCACGACAGGGTATGGCTACACCTTC. The rearrangement uses TRBV6-4 and TRBJ1-2, with TRBD1 matching over 7 bases. The length of the CDR3 is 13 residues. V lost 4 bases to trimming and J lost 5 bases; unmatched junction nucleotides: 4. The germline V gene encodes CDR1 MRHNA and CDR2 SNTAGT.

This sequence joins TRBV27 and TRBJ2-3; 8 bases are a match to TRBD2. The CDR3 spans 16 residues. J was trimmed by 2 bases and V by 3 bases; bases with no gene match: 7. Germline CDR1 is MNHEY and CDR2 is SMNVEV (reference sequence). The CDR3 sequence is CASSFLTSGDTDTQYF. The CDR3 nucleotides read TGTGCCAGCAGTTTCCTAACTAGCGGTGACACAGATACGCAGTATTTT.

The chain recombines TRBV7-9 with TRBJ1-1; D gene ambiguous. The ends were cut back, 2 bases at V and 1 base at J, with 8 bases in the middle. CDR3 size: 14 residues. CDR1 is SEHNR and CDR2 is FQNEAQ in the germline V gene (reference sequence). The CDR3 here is CASSLRGSNTEAFF. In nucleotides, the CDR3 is TGTGCCAGCAGCTTACGTGGATCGAACACTGAAGCTTTCTTT.

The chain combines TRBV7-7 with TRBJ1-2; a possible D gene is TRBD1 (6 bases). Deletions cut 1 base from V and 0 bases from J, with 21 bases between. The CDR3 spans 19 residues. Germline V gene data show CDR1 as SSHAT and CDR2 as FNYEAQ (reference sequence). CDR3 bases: TGTGCCAGCAGCTTAGATGGAGGGGGGACGATTCGAGCTAACTATGGCTACACCTTC. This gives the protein CASSLDGGGTIRANYGYTF.

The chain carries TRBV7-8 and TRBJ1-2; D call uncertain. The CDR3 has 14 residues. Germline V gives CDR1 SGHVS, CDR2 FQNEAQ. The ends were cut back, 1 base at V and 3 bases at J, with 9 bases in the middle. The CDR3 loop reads CASSLERGDYGYTF. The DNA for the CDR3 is TGTGCCAGCAGCTTAGAACGGGGAGACTATGGCTACACCTTC.

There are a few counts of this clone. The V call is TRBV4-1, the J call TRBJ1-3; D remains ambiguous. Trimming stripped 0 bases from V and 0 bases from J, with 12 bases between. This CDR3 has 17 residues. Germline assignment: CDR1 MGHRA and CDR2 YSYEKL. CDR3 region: CASSQDTGLSSGNTIYF. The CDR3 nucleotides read TGCGCCAGCAGCCAAGACACCGGATTGAGCTCTGGAAACACCATATATTTT.

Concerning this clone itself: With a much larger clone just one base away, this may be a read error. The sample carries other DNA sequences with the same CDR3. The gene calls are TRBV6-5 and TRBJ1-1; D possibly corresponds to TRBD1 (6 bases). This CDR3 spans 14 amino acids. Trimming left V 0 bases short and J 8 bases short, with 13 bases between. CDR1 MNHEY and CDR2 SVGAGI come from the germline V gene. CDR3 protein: CASSYSRGGTEAFF. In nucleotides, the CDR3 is TGTGCCAGCAGTTACTCTAGGGGGGGAACCGAAGCTTTCTTT.

The CDR3 DNA is TGTGCCAGCAGTTTAAATCTGATTTACTCTGGAAACACCATATATTTT. Protein product: CASSLNLIYSGNTIYF. This chain links TRBV28 with TRBJ1-3, with D unclear. The V end lost 2 bases, the J end lost 0 bases, and 11 bases lay between the germline ends. The V gene's germline CDR1 is MDHEN and CDR2 SYDVKM. The CDR3 contains 16 residues.

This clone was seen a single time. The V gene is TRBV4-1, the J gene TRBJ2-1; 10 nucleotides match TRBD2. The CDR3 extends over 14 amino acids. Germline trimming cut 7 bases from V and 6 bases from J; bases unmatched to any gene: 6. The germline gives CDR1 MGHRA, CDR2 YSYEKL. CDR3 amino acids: CASKTIAGGNEQFF. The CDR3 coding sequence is TGCGCCAGCAAGACTATAGCGGGGGGCAATGAGCAGTTCTTC.

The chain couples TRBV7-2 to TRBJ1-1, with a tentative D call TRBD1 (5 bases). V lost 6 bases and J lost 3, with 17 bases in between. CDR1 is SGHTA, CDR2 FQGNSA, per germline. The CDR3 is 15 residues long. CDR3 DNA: TGTGCCAGCAGACCGGACCGGGGCTGGGACACTGAAGCTTTCTTT. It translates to CASRPDRGWDTEAFF.

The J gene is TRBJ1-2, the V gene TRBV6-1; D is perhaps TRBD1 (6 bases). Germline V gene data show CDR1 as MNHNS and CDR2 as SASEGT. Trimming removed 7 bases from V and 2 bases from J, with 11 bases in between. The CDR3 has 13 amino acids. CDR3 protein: CASTRDINYGYTF. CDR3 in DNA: TGTGCCAGCACTCGGGACATCAACTATGGCTACACCTTC.

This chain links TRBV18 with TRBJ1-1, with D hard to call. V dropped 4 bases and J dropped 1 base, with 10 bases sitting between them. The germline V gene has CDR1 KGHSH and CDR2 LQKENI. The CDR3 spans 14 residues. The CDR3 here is CASSRGGKNTEAFF. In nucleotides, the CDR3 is TGTGCCAGCTCACGTGGAGGTAAGAACACTGAAGCTTTCTTT.

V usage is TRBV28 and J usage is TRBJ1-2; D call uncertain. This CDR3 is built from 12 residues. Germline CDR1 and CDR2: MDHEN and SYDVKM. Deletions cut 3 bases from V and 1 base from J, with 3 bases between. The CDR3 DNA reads TGTGCCAGCAGTTTTAATAACTATGGCTACACCTTC. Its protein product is CASSFNNYGYTF.

The CDR3 reads CASSVRMGQGDYGYTF. As DNA, the CDR3 is TGTGCCAGCTCAGTAAGAATGGGACAGGGAGACTATGGCTACACCTTC. The J gene is TRBJ1-2, the V gene TRBV18, with 9 bases lining up with TRBD1. The CDR3 loop spans 16 amino acids. The V and J ends lost 5 bases and 3 bases, in that order; junction bases with no gene match: 10. Germline V gives CDR1 KGHSH, CDR2 LQKENI.

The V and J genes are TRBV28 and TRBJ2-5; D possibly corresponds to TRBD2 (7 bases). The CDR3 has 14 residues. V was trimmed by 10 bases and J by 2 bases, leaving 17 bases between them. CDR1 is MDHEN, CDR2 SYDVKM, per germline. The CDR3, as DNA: TGTGCCATAGGGGGGGTGAAGCAGCAAGAGACCCAGTACTTC. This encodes CAIGGVKQQETQYF.

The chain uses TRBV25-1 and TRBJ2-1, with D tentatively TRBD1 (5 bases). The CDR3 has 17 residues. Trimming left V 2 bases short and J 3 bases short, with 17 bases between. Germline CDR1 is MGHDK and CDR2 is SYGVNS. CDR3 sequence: CASSEEAGLGFYNEQFF. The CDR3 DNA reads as TGTGCCAGCAGTGAAGAGGCAGGGCTGGGATTCTACAATGAGCAGTTCTTC.

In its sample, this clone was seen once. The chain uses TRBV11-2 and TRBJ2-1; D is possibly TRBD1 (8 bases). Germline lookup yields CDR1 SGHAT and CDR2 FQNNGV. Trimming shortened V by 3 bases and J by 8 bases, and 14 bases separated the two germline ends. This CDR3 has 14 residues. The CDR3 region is CASSFGQGGYEQFF. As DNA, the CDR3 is TGTGCCAGCAGCTTCGGACAGGGAGGGTATGAGCAGTTCTTC.

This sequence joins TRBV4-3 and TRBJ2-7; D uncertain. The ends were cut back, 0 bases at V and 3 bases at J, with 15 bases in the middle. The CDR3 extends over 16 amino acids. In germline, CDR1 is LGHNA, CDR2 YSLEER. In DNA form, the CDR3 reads TGCGCCAGCAGCCAAGATATGGGCAGGACCCACTACGAGCAGTACTTC. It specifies CASSQDMGRTHYEQYF.

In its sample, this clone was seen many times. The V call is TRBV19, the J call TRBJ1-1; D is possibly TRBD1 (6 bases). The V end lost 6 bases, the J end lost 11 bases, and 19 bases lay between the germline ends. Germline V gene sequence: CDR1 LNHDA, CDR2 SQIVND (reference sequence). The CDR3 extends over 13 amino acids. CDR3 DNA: TGTGCCAGTAGCAAGCTGGCGGGGGCAGGGGCTTTCTTT. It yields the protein CASSKLAGAGAFF.

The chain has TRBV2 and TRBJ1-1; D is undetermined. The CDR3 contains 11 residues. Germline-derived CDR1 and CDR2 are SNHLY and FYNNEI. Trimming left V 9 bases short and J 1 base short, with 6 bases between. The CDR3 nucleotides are TGTGCCAGACGGAGGAACACTGAAGCTTTCTTT. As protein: CARRRNTEAFF.